This TCR beta chain was obtained from a study of cytomegalovirus exposure and HLA in healthy donors. Study background: Around 80 million unique TCRs from HLA-typed donors were held in an early data release. The study's findings and limits: Highly shared sequence variants in one cluster were likely a sequencing artifact. Indistinguishable V segments such as TRBV6-2 and TRBV6-3 were excluded.

The primer mix had 60 Vbeta and 13 Jbeta primers. Sequenced by immunoSEQ multiplex PCR; TCRdb stores in-frame clones only, minus some. The sample holds about 73,000 clones, roughly two thirds seen once. Points on this clone: What it binds is not known.

This CDR3 spans 16 amino acids. CDR1 and CDR2 from the germline V gene are MNHNS and SASEGT. V lost 1 base and J lost 7; bases outside the gene matches: 5. This TCR derives from a woman between 45 and 60 years old in good health and CMV-seropositive. The chain is built from TRBV6-1 and TRBJ1-3; 12 bases agree with TRBD1. Sequencing was carried out using PBMCs. The CDR3 here is CASSEGGQGARNTIYF. The CDR3 bases are TGTGCCAGCAGTGAAGGGGGACAGGGGGCGCGGAACACCATATATTTT.